This TCR beta chain appears in the sequencing data of a study of blood T cell repertoires in COVID-19. Per the authors' pipeline: Amplified reference gene primers provided the basis for estimating nucleated cell counts. Clones were read by immunoSEQ multiplex PCR, and TCRdb kept only the in-frame ones, dropping some. V, J and clone size are taken as reported in that table, and D and trimming were inferred from the DNA itself. The repertoire has 40,000 to 60,000 clones, 65% to 90% of them found once; the top ten carry 7.5% to 8.5%. V lost 4 bases and J lost 2; bases outside the gene matches: 7. Germline V gene sequence: CDR1 LNHDA, CDR2 SQIVND (reference sequence). The CDR3 consists of 15 residues.

The receptor was derived from a human donor in a cohort sampled during active COVID-19. This chain links TRBV19 with TRBJ2-7, with 8 bases lining up with TRBD2. What was sequenced was peripheral blood. The CDR3 DNA is TGTGCCAGTAGTACTGAAGCGGGAGTACCCTACGAGCAGTACTTC. As protein: CASSTEAGVPYEQYF. The full variable domain, its missing parts supplied by reference TRBV19 and TRBJ2-7, is DGGITQSPKYLFRKEGQNVTLSCEQNLNHDAMYWYRQDPGQGLRLIYYSQIVNDFQKGDIAEGYSVSREKKESFPLTVTSAQKNPTAFYLCASSTEAGVPYEQYFGPGTRLTVT.